This T cell receptor beta chain was captured by sequencing in a study of T cell changes during pregnancy in multiple sclerosis. Unmatched junction bases numbered 15, after V lost 3 bases and J lost 6 bases. CDR1 SGHRS and CDR2 YFSETQ come from the germline V gene. The CDR3 sequence is 17 residues long. Assay: immunoSEQ multiplex PCR; the TCRdb copy retains only in-frame clones and omits some. This sample yields around 59,000 clones, of which about 90% are seen a single time; 0.6% to 0.8% belongs to the top ten. V is TRBV5-1 and J is TRBJ2-7, with 10 positions matching TRBD2. This receptor was obtained from a female donor with multiple sclerosis, enrolled in a pregnancy study. The sequencing used CD4+ T cells from peripheral blood mononuclear cells, collected in the first trimester of pregnancy. The CDR3 here is CASSWGLSLAGITEQYF. The CDR3 DNA follows: TGCGCCAGCAGCTGGGGCTTATCACTAGCGGGGATTACCGAGCAGTACTTC.